The source of this TCR beta chain is a study of blood T cell repertoires in COVID-19. On the study more broadly: In each case, the material was cDNA or gDNA derived from T cells, B-cell-depleted T cells, or PBMCs.

V lost 1 base, J lost 5 bases, and 11 bases lay in between. This CDR3 contains 14 residues. Germline V gene data show CDR1 as LGHDT and CDR2 as YNNKEL (reference sequence). TCRdb keeps only in-frame clones here, not all; method: immunoSEQ multiplex PCR. This sample has approximately 29,000 clones, with 85% to 90% found just once. The sample consisted of peripheral blood. The chain couples TRBV3-1 (or the pseudogene TRBV3-2) to TRBJ1-1; D gene unclear. The clonotype comes from a man in his 70s with active COVID-19. CDR3 amino acids: CASSQVGKDTEAFF. CDR3 nucleotide sequence: TGTGCCAGCAGCCAAGTCGGGAAGGATACTGAAGCTTTCTTT.